A single sample gave rise to the 5 T cell receptor beta chains below, sequenced in a study of OX40 agonist ivuxolimab in advanced cancers. Method: immunoSEQ multiplex PCR; TCRdb's copy keeps in-frame clones and lacks some. The sample holds around 67,000 clones, roughly 90% seen once. The sequencing used CD4+ or CD8+ T cells sorted from blood, collected in a trial of the OX40 agonist ivuxolimab. The origin of the receptors is an adult with an advanced solid tumor such as melanoma, head and neck, liver or kidney cancer.

The chain is built from TRBV2 and TRBJ2-2, with 7 nucleotides matching TRBD2. Germline lookup yields CDR1 SNHLY and CDR2 FYNNEI. This CDR3 has 15 amino acids. J was trimmed by 5 bases and V by 6 bases; bases with no gene match: 9. CDR3 DNA sequence: TGTGCCAGCAGCTGGGACGGAGCGGGGACCGGGGAGCTGTTTTTT. Its protein is CASSWDGAGTGELFF.

This clone is a singleton in its sample. The genes are TRBV29-1 and TRBJ2-5; tentatively, D is TRBD1 (7 bases). V was cut by 1 base and J by 5 bases, with 11 bases left in between. The CDR3 has 13 amino acids. Germline CDR1 reads SQVTM; CDR2 reads ANQGSEA. The CDR3 DNA reads as TGCAGCGTTGAAGCGACAGGGAGGGAGACCCAGTACTTC. Translated: CSVEATGRETQYF.

This clone was detected only once. The V call is TRBV5-4, the J call TRBJ2-6, with TRBD1 matching over 7 bases. Trimming cost V 4 bases and J 0 bases; bases outside gene matches: 10. The CDR3 is 18 residues long. Per the germline V gene, CDR1 is SGHNT and CDR2 is YYREEE (reference sequence). In DNA form, the CDR3 reads TGTGCCAGCAGCGCAGGACAGGACTCAATCTCTGGGGCCAACGTCCTGACTTTC. Translated, it gives CASSAGQDSISGANVLTF. The entire variable domain, with the rest obtained from reference TRBV5-4 and TRBJ2-6, is as follows: ETGVTQSPTHLIKTRGQQVTLRCSSQSGHNTVSWYQQALGQGPQFIFQYYREEENGRGNFPPRFSGLQFPNYSSELNVNALELDDSALYLCASSAGQDSISGANVLTFGAGSRLTVL.

V gene TRBV21-1 combines with J gene TRBJ1-4; the D call TRBD1 from the table was never checked on the DNA. TRBV21-1 constitutes a pseudogene. This CDR3 is built from 15 residues. Written as DNA, the CDR3 is TGTGCCAGCAGCAAACCGGACAGGGACGGGGAAAAACTGTTTTTT. Translating it yields CASSKPDRDGEKLFF.

This clone was seen once. The chain employs TRBV4-3 and TRBJ1-5, with D unresolved. CDR1 and CDR2 (germline): LGHNA, YSLEER. Trimming shortened V by 0 bases and J by 7 bases, and 7 bases separated the two germline ends. This CDR3 has 13 residues. The DNA for the CDR3 is TGCGCCAGCAGCCAAGATCGGGAGCAGCCCCAGCATTTT. Translation gives CASSQDREQPQHF.